A single TCR beta chain is shown here with its context. Here immunoSEQ multiplex PCR was the method, and the copy in TCRdb shows in-frame clones only, minus some. The sample yields about 38,000 clones, approximately 92% seen once. The source of the sample is a study of T cell changes during pregnancy in multiple sclerosis. From germline, CDR1 is SGHRS and CDR2 YFSETQ. Trimming stripped 4 bases from V and 0 bases from J, with 10 bases between. This CDR3 has 14 residues. The sequence came from a female donor with multiple sclerosis, enrolled in a pregnancy study. The genes are TRBV5-1 and TRBJ1-1; D might be TRBD1 (5 bases). Sequenced here: CD8+ T cells from peripheral blood mononuclear cells, sampled after pregnancy. Here the CDR3 DNA reads TGCGCCAGCAGCCGTGGGGGGATGAACACTGAAGCTTTCTTT. Protein product: CASSRGGMNTEAFF.